The present entry profiles one T cell receptor beta chain with its context. This sample is part of a study of blood T cells in healthy people across ages. PCR was performed a second time for about 7 to 11 cycles using a sample-barcoded 5' primer and a J-beta primer mix. TCRdb ran MiXCR on the 5' RACE reads and lists one entry per CDR3 protein. Of 1.5 million to 2 million distinct CDR3 sequences listed, 49% were seen once; the top ten hold around 2.1%. The CDR3 is 15 residues long. The ends were cut back, 4 bases at V and 3 bases at J, with 15 bases in the middle. Germline V gene sequence: CDR1 MNHEY, CDR2 SVGEGT.

This TCR was sampled from a woman aged 35 to 49 in good health. The chain employs TRBV6-2 or TRBV6-3 and TRBJ2-5; D tentatively reads TRBD1 or TRBD2 (6 bases each). The source material was blood. CDR3 protein: CASSSNPRGEETQYF. In nucleotides, the CDR3 is TGTGCCAGCAGTTCGAATCCGAGGGGGGAAGAGACCCAGTACTTC.